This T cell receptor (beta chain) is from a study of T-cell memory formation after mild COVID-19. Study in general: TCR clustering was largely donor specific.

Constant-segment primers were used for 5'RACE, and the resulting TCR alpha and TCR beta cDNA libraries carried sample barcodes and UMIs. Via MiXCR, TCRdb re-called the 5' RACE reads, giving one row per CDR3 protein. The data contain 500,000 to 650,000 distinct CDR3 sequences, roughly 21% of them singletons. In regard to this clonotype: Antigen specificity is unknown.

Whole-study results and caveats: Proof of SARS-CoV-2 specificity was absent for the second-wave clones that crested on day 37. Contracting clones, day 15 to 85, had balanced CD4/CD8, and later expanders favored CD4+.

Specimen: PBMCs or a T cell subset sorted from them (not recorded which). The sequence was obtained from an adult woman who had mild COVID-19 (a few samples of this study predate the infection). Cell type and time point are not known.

The CDR3 bases are TGTGCCACCAGTGGATCCGGGACTAGCGGCTACAATGAGCAGTTCTTC. This sequence encodes CATSGSGTSGYNEQFF. The chain links TRBV24-1 to TRBJ2-1; TRBD2 aligns across 11 bases. The CDR3 runs 16 residues. In germline, CDR1 is KGHDR, CDR2 SFDVKD. With V trimmed by 5 bases and J by 3 bases, 5 bases remained unmatched.